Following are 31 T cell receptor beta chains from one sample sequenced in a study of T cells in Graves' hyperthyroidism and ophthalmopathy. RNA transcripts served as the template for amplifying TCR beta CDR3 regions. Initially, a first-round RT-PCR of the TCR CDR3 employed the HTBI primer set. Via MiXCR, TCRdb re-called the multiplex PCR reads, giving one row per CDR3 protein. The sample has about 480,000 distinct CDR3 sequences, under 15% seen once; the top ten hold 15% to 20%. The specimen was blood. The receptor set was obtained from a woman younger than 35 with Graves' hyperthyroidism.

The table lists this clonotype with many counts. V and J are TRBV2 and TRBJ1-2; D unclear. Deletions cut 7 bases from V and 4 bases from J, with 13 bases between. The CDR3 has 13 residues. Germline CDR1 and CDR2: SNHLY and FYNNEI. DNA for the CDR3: TGTGCCAGCACCCCGCTCAAGGTCTATGGCTACACCTTC. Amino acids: CASTPLKVYGYTF.

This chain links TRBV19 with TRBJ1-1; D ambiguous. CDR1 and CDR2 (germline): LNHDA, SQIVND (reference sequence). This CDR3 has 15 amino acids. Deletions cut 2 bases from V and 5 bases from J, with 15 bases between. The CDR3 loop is CASSINSLAGTEAFF. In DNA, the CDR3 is TGTGCCAGTAGTATAAACTCACTGGCCGGAACTGAAGCTTTCTTT.

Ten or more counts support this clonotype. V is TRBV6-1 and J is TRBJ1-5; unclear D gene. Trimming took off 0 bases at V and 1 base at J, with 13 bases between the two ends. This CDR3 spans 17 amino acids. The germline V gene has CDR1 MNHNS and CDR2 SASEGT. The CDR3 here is CASSEAKAAQSNQPQHF. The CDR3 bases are TGTGCCAGCAGTGAAGCCAAGGCAGCGCAAAGCAATCAGCCCCAGCATTTT.

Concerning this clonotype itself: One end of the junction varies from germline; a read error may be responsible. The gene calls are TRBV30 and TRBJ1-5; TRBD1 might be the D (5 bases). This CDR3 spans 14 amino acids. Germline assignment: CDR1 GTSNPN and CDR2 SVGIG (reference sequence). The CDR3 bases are TGTGCCTGGACCCCGGACAACCAGGTCGAGCCCCCGCATTTT. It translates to CAWTPDNQVEPPHF.

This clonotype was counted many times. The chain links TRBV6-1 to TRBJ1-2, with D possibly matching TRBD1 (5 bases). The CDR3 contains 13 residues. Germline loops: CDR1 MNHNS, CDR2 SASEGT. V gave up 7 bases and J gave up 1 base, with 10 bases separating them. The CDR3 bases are TGTGCCAGCATCGGGACGGGTAACTATGGCTACACCTTC. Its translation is CASIGTGNYGYTF.

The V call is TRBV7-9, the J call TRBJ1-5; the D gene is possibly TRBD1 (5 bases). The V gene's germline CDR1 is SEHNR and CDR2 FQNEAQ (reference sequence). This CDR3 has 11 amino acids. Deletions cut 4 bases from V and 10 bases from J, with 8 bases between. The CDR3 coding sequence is TGTGCCAGCAGCTCTGGGGACCCCCAGCATTTT. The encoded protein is CASSSGDPQHF.

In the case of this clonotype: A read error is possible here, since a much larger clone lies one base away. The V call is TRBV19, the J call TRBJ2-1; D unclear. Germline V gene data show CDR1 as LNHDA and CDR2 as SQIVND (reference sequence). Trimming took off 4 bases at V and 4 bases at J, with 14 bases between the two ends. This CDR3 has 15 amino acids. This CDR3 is CASSKLRPEYNEQFF. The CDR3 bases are TGTGCCAGTAGTAAGTTGCGGCCTGAATACAATGAGCAGTTCTTC.

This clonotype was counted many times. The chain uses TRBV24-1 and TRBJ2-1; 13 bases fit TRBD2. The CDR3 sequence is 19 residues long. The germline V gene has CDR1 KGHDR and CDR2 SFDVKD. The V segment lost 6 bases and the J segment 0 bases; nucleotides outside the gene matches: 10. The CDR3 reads CATSPGGLAGQSSYNEQFF. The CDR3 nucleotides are TGTGCCACCAGTCCAGGGGGACTAGCGGGACAGAGCTCCTACAATGAGCAGTTCTTC.

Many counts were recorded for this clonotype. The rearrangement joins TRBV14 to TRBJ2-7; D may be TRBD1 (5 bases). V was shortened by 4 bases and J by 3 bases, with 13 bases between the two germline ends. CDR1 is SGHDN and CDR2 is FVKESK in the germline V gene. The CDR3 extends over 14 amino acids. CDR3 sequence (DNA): TGTGCCAGCAGCCGATACCAGGGATACTACGAGCAGTACTTC. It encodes CASSRYQGYYEQYF. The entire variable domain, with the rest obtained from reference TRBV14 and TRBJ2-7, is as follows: EAGVTQFPSHSVIEKGQTVTLRCDPISGHDNLYWYRRVMGKEIKFLLHFVKESKQDESGMPNNRFLAERTGGTYSTLKVQPAELEDSGVYFCASSRYQGYYEQYFGPGTRLTVT.

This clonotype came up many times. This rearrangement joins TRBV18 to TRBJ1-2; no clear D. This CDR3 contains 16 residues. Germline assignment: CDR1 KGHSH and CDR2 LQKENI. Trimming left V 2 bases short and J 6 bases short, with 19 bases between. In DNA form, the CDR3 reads TGTGCCAGCTCACCATCGGGCGCGGCGGATACCGATGGCTACACCTTC. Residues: CASSPSGAADTDGYTF.

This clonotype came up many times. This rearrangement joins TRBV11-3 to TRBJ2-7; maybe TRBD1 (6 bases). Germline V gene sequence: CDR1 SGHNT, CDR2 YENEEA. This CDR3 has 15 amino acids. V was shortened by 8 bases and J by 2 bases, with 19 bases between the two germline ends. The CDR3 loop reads CASGLPGHSTYEQYF. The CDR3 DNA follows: TGTGCCAGCGGACTCCCGGGACATTCGACCTACGAGCAGTACTTC.

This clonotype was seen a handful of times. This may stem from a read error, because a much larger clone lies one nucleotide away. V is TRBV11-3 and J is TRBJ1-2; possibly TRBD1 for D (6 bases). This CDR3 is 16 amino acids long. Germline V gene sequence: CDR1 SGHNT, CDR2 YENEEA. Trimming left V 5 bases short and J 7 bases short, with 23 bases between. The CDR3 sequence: CASSREIQGGVGGYTF. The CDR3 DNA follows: TGTGCCAGCAGCCGAGAGATACAGGGAGGCGTGGGTGGCTACACCTTC.

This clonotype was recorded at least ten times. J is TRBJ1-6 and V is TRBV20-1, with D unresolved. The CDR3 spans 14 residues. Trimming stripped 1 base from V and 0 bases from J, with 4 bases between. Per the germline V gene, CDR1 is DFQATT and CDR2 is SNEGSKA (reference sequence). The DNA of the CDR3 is TGCAGTGCTAGAGCCGGCTCCTATAATTCACCCCTCCACTTT. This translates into CSARAGSYNSPLHF.

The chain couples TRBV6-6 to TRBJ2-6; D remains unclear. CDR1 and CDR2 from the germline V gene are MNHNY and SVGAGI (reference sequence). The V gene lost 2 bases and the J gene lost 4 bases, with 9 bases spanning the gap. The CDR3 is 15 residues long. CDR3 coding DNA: TGTGCCAGCAGTTACGGGCGTCCGGGGGCCAACGTCCTGACTTTC. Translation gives CASSYGRPGANVLTF.

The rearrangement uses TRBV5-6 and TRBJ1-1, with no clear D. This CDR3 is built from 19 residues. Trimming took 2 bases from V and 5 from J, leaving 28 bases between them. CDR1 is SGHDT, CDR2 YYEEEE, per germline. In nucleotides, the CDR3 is TGTGCCAGCAGCTTCCTCAACCCACGGGCCACTTTTTTGTTGACTGAAGCTTTCTTT. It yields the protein CASSFLNPRATFLLTEAFF.

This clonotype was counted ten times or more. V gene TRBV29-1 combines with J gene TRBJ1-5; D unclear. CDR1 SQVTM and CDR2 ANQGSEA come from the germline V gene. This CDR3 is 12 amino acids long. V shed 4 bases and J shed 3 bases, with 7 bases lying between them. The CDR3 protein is CSVGADNQPQHF. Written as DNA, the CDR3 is TGCAGCGTTGGGGCAGACAATCAGCCCCAGCATTTT.

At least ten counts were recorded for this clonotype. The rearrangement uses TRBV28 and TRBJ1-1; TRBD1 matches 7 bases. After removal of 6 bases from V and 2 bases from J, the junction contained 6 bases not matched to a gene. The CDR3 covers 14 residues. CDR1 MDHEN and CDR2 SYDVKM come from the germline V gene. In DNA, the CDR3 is TGTGCCAGCAGGATCGGACAGGTCAACACTGAAGCTTTCTTT. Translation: CASRIGQVNTEAFF.

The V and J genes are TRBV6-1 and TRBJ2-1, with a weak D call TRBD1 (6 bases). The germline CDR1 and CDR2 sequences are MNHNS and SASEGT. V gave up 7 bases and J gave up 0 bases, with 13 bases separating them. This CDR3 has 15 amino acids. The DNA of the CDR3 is TGTGCCAGCACCCTAATGGGGGCCTCCTACAATGAGCAGTTCTTC. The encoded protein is CASTLMGASYNEQFF.

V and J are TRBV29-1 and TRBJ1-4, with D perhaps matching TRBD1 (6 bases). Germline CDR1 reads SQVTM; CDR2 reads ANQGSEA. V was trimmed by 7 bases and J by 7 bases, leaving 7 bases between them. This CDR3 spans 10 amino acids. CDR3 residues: CSARGEKLFF. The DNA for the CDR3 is TGCAGCGCCAGGGGTGAAAAACTGTTTTTT.

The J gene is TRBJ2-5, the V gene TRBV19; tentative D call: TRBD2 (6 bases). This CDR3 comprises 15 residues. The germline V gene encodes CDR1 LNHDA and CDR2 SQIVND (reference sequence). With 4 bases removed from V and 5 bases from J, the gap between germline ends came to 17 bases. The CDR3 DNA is TGTGCCAGTAGTACTGGCGCAGGGAGGAGTGAGACCCAGTACTTC. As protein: CASSTGAGRSETQYF.

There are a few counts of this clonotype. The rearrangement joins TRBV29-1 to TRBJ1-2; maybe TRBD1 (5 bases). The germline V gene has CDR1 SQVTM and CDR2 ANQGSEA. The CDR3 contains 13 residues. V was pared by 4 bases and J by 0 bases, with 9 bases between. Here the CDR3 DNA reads TGCAGCGTTGTGCAGGGCACTAACTATGGCTACACCTTC. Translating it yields CSVVQGTNYGYTF.

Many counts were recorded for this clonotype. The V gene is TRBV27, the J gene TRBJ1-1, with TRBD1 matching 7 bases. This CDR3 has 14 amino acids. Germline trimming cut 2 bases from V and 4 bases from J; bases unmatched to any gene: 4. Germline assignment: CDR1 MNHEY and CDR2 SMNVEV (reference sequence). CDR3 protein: CASSLTSGGTEAFF. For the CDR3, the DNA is TGTGCCAGCAGTTTAACGTCAGGGGGCACTGAAGCTTTCTTT.

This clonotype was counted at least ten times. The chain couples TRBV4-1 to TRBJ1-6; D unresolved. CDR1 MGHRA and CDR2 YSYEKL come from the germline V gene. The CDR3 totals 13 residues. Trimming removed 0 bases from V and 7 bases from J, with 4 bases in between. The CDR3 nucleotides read TGCGCCAGCAGCCAAGAAGGCAATTCACCCCTCCACTTT. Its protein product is CASSQEGNSPLHF.

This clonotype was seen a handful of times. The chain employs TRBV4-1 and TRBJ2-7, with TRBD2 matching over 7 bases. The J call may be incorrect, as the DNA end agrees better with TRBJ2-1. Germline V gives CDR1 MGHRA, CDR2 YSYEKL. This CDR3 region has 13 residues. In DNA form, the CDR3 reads TGCGCCAGCAGGGCTAGCGGCTCCTACGAGCAGTTCTTC. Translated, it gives CASRASGSYEQFF.

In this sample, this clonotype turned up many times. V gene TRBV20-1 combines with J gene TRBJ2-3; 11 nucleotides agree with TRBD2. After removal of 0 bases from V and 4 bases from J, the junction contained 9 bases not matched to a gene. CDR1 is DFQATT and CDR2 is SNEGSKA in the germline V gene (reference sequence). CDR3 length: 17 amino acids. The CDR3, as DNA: TGCAGTGCTAGAGACACCGTAGCGGGAGGGGGGGCAGATACGCAGTATTTT. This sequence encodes CSARDTVAGGGADTQYF.

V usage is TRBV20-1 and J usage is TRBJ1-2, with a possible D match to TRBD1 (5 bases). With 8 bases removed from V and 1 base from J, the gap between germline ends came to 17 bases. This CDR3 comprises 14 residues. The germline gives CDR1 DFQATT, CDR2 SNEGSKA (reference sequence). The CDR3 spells CSFLAGGDNYGYTF. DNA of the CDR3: TGCAGTTTCCTAGCGGGAGGGGATAACTATGGCTACACCTTC.

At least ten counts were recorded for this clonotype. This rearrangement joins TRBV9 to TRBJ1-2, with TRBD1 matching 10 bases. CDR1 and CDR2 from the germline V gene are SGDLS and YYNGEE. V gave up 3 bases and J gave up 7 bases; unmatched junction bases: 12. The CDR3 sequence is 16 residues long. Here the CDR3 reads CASSARDRGQVGGYTF. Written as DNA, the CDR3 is TGTGCCAGCAGCGCGAGAGACAGGGGGCAAGTGGGTGGCTACACCTTC.

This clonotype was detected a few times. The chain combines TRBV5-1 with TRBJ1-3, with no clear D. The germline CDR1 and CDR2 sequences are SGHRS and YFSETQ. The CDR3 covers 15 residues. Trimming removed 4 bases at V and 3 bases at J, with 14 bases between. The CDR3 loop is CASSPFSGYGNTIYF. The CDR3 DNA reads TGCGCCAGCAGCCCCTTCTCGGGGTATGGAAACACCATATATTTT.

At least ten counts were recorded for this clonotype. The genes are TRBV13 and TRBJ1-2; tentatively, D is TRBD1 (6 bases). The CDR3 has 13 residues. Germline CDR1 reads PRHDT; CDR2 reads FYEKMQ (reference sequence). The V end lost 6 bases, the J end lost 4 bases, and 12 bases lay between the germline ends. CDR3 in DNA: TGTGCCAGCAGTCCCCAGGGGACCTATGGCTACACCTTC. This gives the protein CASSPQGTYGYTF. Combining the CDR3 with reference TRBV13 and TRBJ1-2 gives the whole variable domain AAGVIQSPRHLIKEKRETATLKCYPIPRHDTVYWYQQGPGQDPQFLISFYEKMQSDKGSIPDRFSAQQFSDYHSELNMSSLELGDSALYFCASSPQGTYGYTFGSGTRLTVV.

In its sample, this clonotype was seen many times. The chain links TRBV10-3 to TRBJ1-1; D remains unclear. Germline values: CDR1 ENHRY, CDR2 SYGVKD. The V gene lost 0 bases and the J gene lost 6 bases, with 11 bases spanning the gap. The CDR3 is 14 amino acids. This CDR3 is CAISESDFTSEAFF. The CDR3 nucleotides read TGTGCCATCAGTGAGTCGGATTTCACGTCTGAAGCTTTCTTT.

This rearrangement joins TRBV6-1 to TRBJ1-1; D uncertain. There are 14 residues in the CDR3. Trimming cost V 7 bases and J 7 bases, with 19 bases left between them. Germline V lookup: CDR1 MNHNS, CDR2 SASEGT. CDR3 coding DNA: TGTGCCAGCATCCTCAGCGGCACCTCTTATGAAGCTTTCTTT. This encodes CASILSGTSYEAFF.